The subject of this entry is one T cell receptor (beta chain). An end of the junction does not agree with germline; a read error may underlie this. Different DNA sequences within this sample yield the same CDR3. The data belong to a study of blood T cell repertoires in COVID-19. Whole-study context: T cells, B-cell-depleted T cells, or PBMCs provided the cDNA or gDNA that served as material.

Repertoires were generated with immunoSEQ multiplex PCR, while TCRdb's copy carries only in-frame clones and drops some. The data contain about 130,000 clones, approximately 84% of them singletons. This CDR3 comprises 15 residues. CDR1 is MDHEN and CDR2 is SYDVKM in the germline V gene. V and J are TRBV28 and TRBJ1-5; 9 bases map to TRBD1. The sequenced material came from peripheral blood. This clonotype was sampled from a human donor in a cohort sampled during active COVID-19. This CDR3 reads CASSPPTGGNQPQHF. In DNA form, the CDR3 reads TGTGCCAGCAGTCCCCCGACAGGGGGAAATCAGCCTCAGCATTTT.